What follows describes a single T cell receptor beta chain. What it binds is unknown. A much larger clone lies a single base off, so this may be a read error. The sample originates from a study of T cell repertoires in aging, cancer and after chemotherapy. The template was genomic DNA from peripheral blood, not RNA. General observations from the study: No conclusions about immunological memory after chemotherapy can be drawn from the repertoire data.

CDR3 length: 13 residues. Trimming shortened V by 8 bases and J by 4 bases, and 13 bases separated the two germline ends. Germline lookup yields CDR1 MNHEY and CDR2 SVGEGT. A mixed TRB-A/B primer pool amplified rearranged TRB by multiplex touch-down PCR. TCRdb itself ran the multiplex PCR reads through MiXCR, one entry per CDR3 protein. The sample includes about 980 distinct CDR3 sequences, 27% of them seen just once. Sequences were obtained from blood. The chain carries TRBV6-2 or TRBV6-3 and TRBJ2-3; no clear D. This TCR was recovered from a human donor with a solid tumor. The CDR3 region is CASATSPADTQYF. DNA for the CDR3: TGTGCCAGCGCCACCTCCCCCGCAGATACGCAGTATTTT.